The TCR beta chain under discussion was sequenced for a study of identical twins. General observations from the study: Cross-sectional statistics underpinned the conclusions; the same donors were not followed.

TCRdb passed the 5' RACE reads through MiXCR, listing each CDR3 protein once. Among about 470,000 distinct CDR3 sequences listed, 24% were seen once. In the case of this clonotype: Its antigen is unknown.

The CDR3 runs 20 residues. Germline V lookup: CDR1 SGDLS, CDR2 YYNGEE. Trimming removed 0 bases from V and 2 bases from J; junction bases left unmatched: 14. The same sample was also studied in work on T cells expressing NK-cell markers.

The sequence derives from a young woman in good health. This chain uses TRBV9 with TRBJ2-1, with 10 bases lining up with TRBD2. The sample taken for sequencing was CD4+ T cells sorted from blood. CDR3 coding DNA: TGTGCCAGCAGCGTAGCGAAAGCGGGAGGGCCCTCAGGGGCCTACAATGAGCAGTTCTTC. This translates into CASSVAKAGGPSGAYNEQFF.